These T cell receptor beta chains were read from a single sample in a study of blood T cell repertoires in COVID-19. Clones were read by immunoSEQ multiplex PCR, and TCRdb kept only the in-frame ones, dropping some. Of under 200,000 clones listed, about 90% are singletons. Sequenced: peripheral blood. The receptors shown here come from a man between 18 and 35 years old with active or convalescent COVID-19. Each CDR3 is given with its conserved first and last residue. Fields, in order: J gene, clone size, V gene, D gene, CDR3 DNA, CDR3 protein. A D gene is named only where the DNA matches it firmly. Rows may omit the clone size; those that give it use once, few, many or a size class.

TRBJ2-7 | . | TRBV5-4 | TRBD1 | TGTGCCAGCAGCGCGGATCCCAGGGGGCAGTACGAGCAGTACTTC | CASSADPRGQYEQYF
TRBJ1-5 | once | TRBV7-8 | . | TGTGCCAGCAGCTTTAGCGGGGGACACCTCTGGCCCCAGCATTTT | CASSFSGGHLWPQHF
TRBJ1-1 | . | TRBV11-2 | TRBD1 | TGTGCCAGCAGCCCGGACAGGGACGGCACTGAAGCTTTCTTT | CASSPDRDGTEAFF
TRBJ2-7 | . | TRBV4-3 | . | TGCGCCAGCAGCCAAGATTACGGGTTCTCCTACGAGCAGTACTTC | CASSQDYGFSYEQYF
TRBJ2-1 | . | TRBV21-1 | . | TGTGCCAGCGGACTAGCGGGAGGGTGCGATGAGCAGTTCTTC | CASGLAGGCDEQFF
TRBJ2-1 | . | TRBV19 | . | TGTGCCAGTAGTATGGAAGTTGGGCAGGGATCCTACAATGAGCAGTTCTTC | CASSMEVGQGSYNEQFF
TRBJ2-2 | . | TRBV3-1/TRBV3-2 | . | TGTGCCAGCAGCCAAGATGGCAGCGGGGAGCTGTTTTTT | CASSQDGSGELFF
TRBJ1-4 | once | TRBV4-1 | . | TGCGCCAGCAGGCGAAATACCGGGATTCCGGGGGAAAAACTGTTTTTT | CASRRNTGIPGEKLFF
TRBJ1-6 | . | TRBV2 | . | TGTGCCAGCTACCTCTCCGGGGTATCCTATAATTCACCCCTCCACTTT | CASYLSGVSYNSPLHF
TRBJ2-2 | . | TRBV7-2 | . | TGTGCCAGCAGCTTGTTCGGGGGATCGAACACCGGGGAGCTGTTTTTT | CASSLFGGSNTGELFF
TRBJ2-1 | . | TRBV7-3 | TRBD2 | TGTGCCAGCAGCTTTATAGCGGGAGCATCCTACAATGAGCAGTTCTTC | CASSFIAGASYNEQFF
TRBJ2-2 | . | TRBV9 | . | TGTGCCAGCAGCGCAGTCCAGGGTATAAACACCGGGGAGCTGTTTTTT | CASSAVQGINTGELFF
TRBJ2-7 | . | TRBV2 | TRBD1 | TGTGCCAGCGATAGACAGGGTTATTTCTACGAGCAGTACTTC | CASDRQGYFYEQYF
TRBJ1-2 | . | TRBV30 | TRBD1 | TGTGCCTGGAGTGCCCCTCGCAGGACAGGGACAAAGGGAGGCTACACCTTC | CAWSAPRRTGTKGGYTF
TRBJ1-5 | . | TRBV20-1 | . | TGCAGTGCTAGTGGGACGGGGAAACAGCCCCAGCATTTT | CSASGTGKQPQHF
TRBJ1-3 | . | TRBV6-6 | TRBD1 | TGTGCCAGCAGCCGAACAGGGGGCGGAGGAAACACCATATATTTT | CASSRTGGGGNTIYF
TRBJ1-6 | . | TRBV6-5 | . | TGTGCCAGCAACGTCGGGAATTCACCCCTCCACTTT | CASNVGNSPLHF
TRBJ2-5 | few | TRBV19 | . | TGTGCCAGTAGTATGGGCCCGTCAAGAAACCAAGAGACCCAGTACTTC | CASSMGPSRNQETQYF
TRBJ2-1 | . | TRBV11-2 | . | TGTGCCAGCAGCTTGATGACAGTTACTTACAATGAGCAGTTCTTC | CASSLMTVTYNEQFF
TRBJ1-2 | . | TRBV27 | . | TGTGCCAGCAGTTTATCGGGGGGGACTGGCTACACCTTC | CASSLSGGTGYTF
TRBJ1-2 | . | TRBV7-9 | . | TGTGCCAGCAGCTCGATACAGGGTCAGGAAAGTGGCTACACCTTC | CASSSIQGQESGYTF
TRBJ2-5 | . | TRBV6-5 | . | TGTGCCAGCAGAAAAACACAGATTTTCCAAGAGACCCAGTACTTC | CASRKTQIFQETQYF
TRBJ1-3 | . | TRBV25-1 | . | TGTGCCAGCAGTGAGCCAGGGGCTGGAAACACCATATATTTT | CASSEPGAGNTIYF
TRBJ2-6 | . | TRBV6-5 | . | TGTGCCAGCATCGAGGATGGCTCTGGGGCCAACGTCCTGACTTTC | CASIEDGSGANVLTF
TRBJ2-3 | . | TRBV4-1 | . | TGCGCCAGCAGCCAAGATGAAGGCGGGAGCACAGATACGCAGTATTTT | CASSQDEGGSTDTQYF
TRBJ2-3 | . | TRBV5-1 | TRBD2 | TGCGCCAGCAGCTTGAGGGGAGCGGGAGGGGGCACAGATACGCAGTATTTT | CASSLRGAGGGTDTQYF
TRBJ2-1 | once | TRBV6-5 | TRBD2 | TGTGCCAGCAGGGTGGGAGGGCCTAACCATGAGCAGTTCTTC | CASRVGGPNHEQFF
TRBJ2-5 | . | TRBV29-1 | TRBD1 | TGCAGCGCCGCGGGTGACAGGGCCCAAGAGACCCAGTACTTC | CSAAGDRAQETQYF
TRBJ2-2 | few | TRBV5-1 | TRBD1 | TGCGCCAGCAGCTTGGCGAGGACAGGGGATAAGGTCGGGGAGCTGTTTTTT | CASSLARTGDKVGELFF
TRBJ2-1 | few | TRBV4-2 | TRBD2 | TGTGCCAGCAGCCCTGAGCGGGGGAGATCCTACAATGAGCAGTTCTTC | CASSPERGRSYNEQFF
TRBJ2-7 | few | TRBV30 | . | TGTGCCTGGAGTCCGAGCCATTCCTACGAGCAGTACTTC | CAWSPSHSYEQYF
TRBJ2-5 | . | TRBV2 | TRBD2 | TGTGCCAGCATACTGAGGCTTGGGGAGGGCCGAAGAGAGACCCAGTACTTC | CASILRLGEGRRETQYF